A selection of T cell receptor beta chains follows, all from one sample in a study of blood T cell repertoires in COVID-19. Assay: immunoSEQ multiplex PCR; the TCRdb copy retains only in-frame clones and omits some. The repertoire consists of 40,000 to 55,000 clones, with about four fifths occurring once and the leading ten covering about 4.2%. Source material: peripheral blood. The receptors come from a man over 45 with active COVID-19. The CDR3 runs from the conserved cysteine through the conserved F or W. The D gene is left open where the match is weak. Clone size is shown for a subset of rows, as once, few, many or a class of expanded clone.

>16|TRBV5-6|TRBD1|TRBJ2-2|.
CASSLRGQGKTGELFF
TGTGCCAGCAGCTTGAGGGGACAGGGGAAAACCGGGGAGCTGTTTTTT
>15|TRBV5-1|.|TRBJ2-2|.
CASSLAVVATGELFF
TGCGCCAGCAGCCTCGCCGTGGTCGCGACCGGGGAGCTGTTTTTT
>15|TRBV19|TRBD2|TRBJ2-7|.
CASSIEAGTTYEQYF
TGTGCCAGTAGTATCGAAGCGGGGACCACCTACGAGCAGTACTTC
>16|TRBV19|.|TRBJ2-1|.
CASTPGAGYSYNEQFF
TGTGCCAGTACCCCTGGGGCAGGATACTCCTACAATGAGCAGTTCTTC
>14|TRBV4-1|.|TRBJ1-5|.
CASSQGDTNQPQHF
TGCGCCAGCAGCCAGGGGGACACAAATCAGCCCCAGCATTTT
>12|TRBV10-2|.|TRBJ2-1|.
CASSESSNEQFF
TGCGCCAGCAGTGAGTCCTCCAATGAGCAGTTCTTC
>14|TRBV5-1|.|TRBJ2-5|.
CASSFGDSTETQYF
TGCGCCAGCAGCTTCGGTGACAGCACGGAGACCCAGTACTTC
>14|TRBV9|.|TRBJ1-2|.
CASSPSGLRYGYTF
TGTGCCAGCAGCCCCTCGGGTCTTAGGTATGGCTACACCTTC
>15|TRBV27|.|TRBJ1-1|.
CASQKRGAGDTEAFF
TGTGCCAGCCAAAAACGGGGGGCTGGGGACACTGAAGCTTTCTTT
>13|TRBV28|TRBD1|TRBJ1-1|.
CASTQDRATEAFF
TGTGCCAGCACCCAAGACAGGGCTACTGAAGCTTTCTTT
>14|TRBV27|.|TRBJ1-5|.
CASSLRGGGQPQHF
TGTGCCAGCAGTTTAAGGGGTGGGGGGCAGCCCCAGCATTTT
>13|TRBV10-2|TRBD2|TRBJ2-7|.
CASSPLAGWEQYF
TGCGCCAGCAGTCCTCTAGCGGGGTGGGAGCAGTACTTC
>15|TRBV27|TRBD1|TRBJ2-1|medium-sized
CASRTATGGLNEQFF
TGTGCCAGCCGAACAGCGACAGGGGGTTTGAATGAGCAGTTCTTC
>14|TRBV4-3|.|TRBJ1-2|.
CASSQATGHYGYTF
TGCGCCAGCAGCCAAGCCACAGGGCACTATGGCTACACCTTC
>16|TRBV18|TRBD1|TRBJ2-2|.
CASSPRSGGKTGELFF
TGTGCCAGCTCACCACGGTCAGGGGGAAAAACCGGGGAGCTGTTTTTT
>16|TRBV2|.|TRBJ1-1|.
CASSLLTGSRNTEAFF
TGTGCCAGCAGTCTTCTCACAGGGTCGAGGAACACTGAAGCTTTCTTT
>14|TRBV6-5|.|TRBJ2-7|.
CASSYQGPAYEQYF
TGTGCCAGCAGTTATCAGGGCCCGGCCTACGAGCAGTACTTC
>17|TRBV4-1|.|TRBJ2-7|.
CASSQDRERRFSYEQYF
TGCGCCAGCAGCCAAGACCGGGAGCGCCGGTTCTCCTACGAGCAGTACTTC
>18|TRBV3-1/TRBV3-2|TRBD2|TRBJ2-3|few
CASSLGTSGGRKADTQYF
TGTGCCAGCAGCCTTGGGACTAGCGGGGGTCGGAAGGCAGATACGCAGTATTTT
>16|TRBV27|.|TRBJ2-1|.
CASSPRGLLSYNEQFF
TGTGCCAGCAGTCCCCGGGGACTCCTCTCCTACAATGAGCAGTTCTTC
>18|TRBV7-9|TRBD2|TRBJ2-2|few
CASSPAGLAGLNTGELFF
TGTGCCAGCAGCCCAGCCGGACTAGCGGGACTGAACACCGGGGAGCTGTTTTTT
>16|TRBV6-5|TRBD1|TRBJ2-2|.
CASSYSWTGWTGELFF
TGTGCCAGCAGTTACTCTTGGACAGGGTGGACCGGGGAGCTGTTTTTT
>13|TRBV29-1|.|TRBJ1-1|.
CSVAKGGDTEAFF
TGCAGCGTTGCAAAGGGGGGGGACACTGAAGCTTTCTTT
>15|TRBV5-4|TRBD1|TRBJ2-5|.
CASSLLRTGIETQYF
TGTGCCAGCAGCTTGCTGAGGACAGGGATCGAGACCCAGTACTTC
>17|TRBV19|.|TRBJ2-3|.
CASSIGKRQAPRDTQYF
TGTGCCAGTAGTATAGGTAAAAGACAGGCCCCCAGGGATACGCAGTATTTT
>13|TRBV7-2|.|TRBJ2-1|.
CASSLATVQEQFF
TGTGCCAGCAGCTTAGCCACAGTCCAGGAGCAGTTCTTC
>15|TRBV24-1|TRBD2|TRBJ2-1|.
CATSDFVGGTIEQFF
TGTGCCACCAGTGATTTTGTGGGGGGGACCATTGAGCAGTTCTTC
>13|TRBV14|.|TRBJ1-4|few
CARSGTPNEKLFF
TGTGCCAGATCCGGGACACCTAATGAAAAACTGTTTTTT
>13|TRBV9|.|TRBJ1-1|.
CASTRSGGTEAFF
TGTGCCAGCACCCGTAGTGGAGGAACTGAAGCTTTCTTT
>15|TRBV11-2|.|TRBJ1-1|.
CASSFTLSGSTEAFF
TGTGCCAGCAGCTTTACGTTGTCGGGGAGCACTGAAGCTTTCTTT
>16|TRBV5-1|TRBD1|TRBJ2-2|.
CASSLAGQSNTGELFF
TGCGCCAGCAGCTTGGCGGGACAGTCGAACACCGGGGAGCTGTTTTTT
>15|TRBV7-2|.|TRBJ2-7|.
CATNVPFDSSYEQYF
TGTGCCACCAACGTACCCTTTGACAGCTCCTACGAGCAGTACTTC
>13|TRBV28|.|TRBJ2-5|.
CASSREFQETQYF
TGTGCCAGCAGCAGGGAATTCCAAGAGACCCAGTACTTC